The clone carrying this TCR beta chain appeared a single time. This entry is derived from a study of CD8 T cells in Susac syndrome. TCR beta sequencing was performed on blood CD8+ and CD4+ T cells. It was negative isolation that provided the CD8+ and CD4+ T cells, whereas TEMRA cells were enriched by FACS. V gave up 2 bases and J gave up 0 bases, with 3 bases separating them. The CDR3 totals 13 residues. Germline assignment: CDR1 LGHNA and CDR2 YSLEER. RNA amounts of roughly 0.45 to 1 ug underwent reverse transcription with random hexamers. An immunoSEQ multiplex PCR amplified TCR beta CDR3 over 54 Vbeta and 13 Jbeta. TCRdb reprocessed the immunoSEQ multiplex PCR reads with MiXCR, giving one entry per CDR3 protein. The table shows 150,000 to 200,000 distinct CDR3 sequences, with around 94% occurring only once.

This sequence joins TRBV4-3 and TRBJ2-3; no clear D gene. Input material: CD4+ T cells from PBMCs. The source is a human donor in good health. The CDR3 is CASSQHSTDTQYF. The CDR3 nucleotides are TGCGCCAGCAGCCAACACAGCACAGATACGCAGTATTTT.